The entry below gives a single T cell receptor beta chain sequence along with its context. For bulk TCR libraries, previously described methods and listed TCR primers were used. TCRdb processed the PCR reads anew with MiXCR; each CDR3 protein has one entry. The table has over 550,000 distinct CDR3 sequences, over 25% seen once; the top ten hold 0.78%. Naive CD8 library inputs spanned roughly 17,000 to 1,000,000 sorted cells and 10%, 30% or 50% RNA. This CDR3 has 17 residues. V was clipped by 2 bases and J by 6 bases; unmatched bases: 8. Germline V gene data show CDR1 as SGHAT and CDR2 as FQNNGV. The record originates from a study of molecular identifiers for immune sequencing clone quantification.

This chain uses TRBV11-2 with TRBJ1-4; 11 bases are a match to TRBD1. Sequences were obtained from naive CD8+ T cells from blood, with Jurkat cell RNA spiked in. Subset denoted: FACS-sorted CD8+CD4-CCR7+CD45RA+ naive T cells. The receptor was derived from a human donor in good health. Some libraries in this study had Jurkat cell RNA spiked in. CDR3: CASSLRDRGIGDEKLFF. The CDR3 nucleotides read TGTGCCAGCAGCTTACGGGACAGGGGGATCGGAGATGAAAAACTGTTTTTT. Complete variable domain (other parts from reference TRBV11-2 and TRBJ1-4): EAGVAQSPRYKIIEKRQSVAFWCNPISGHATLYWYQQILGQGPKLLIQFQNNGVVDDSQLPKDRFSAERLKGVDSTLKIQPAKLEDSAVYLCASSLRDRGIGDEKLFFGSGTQLSVL.